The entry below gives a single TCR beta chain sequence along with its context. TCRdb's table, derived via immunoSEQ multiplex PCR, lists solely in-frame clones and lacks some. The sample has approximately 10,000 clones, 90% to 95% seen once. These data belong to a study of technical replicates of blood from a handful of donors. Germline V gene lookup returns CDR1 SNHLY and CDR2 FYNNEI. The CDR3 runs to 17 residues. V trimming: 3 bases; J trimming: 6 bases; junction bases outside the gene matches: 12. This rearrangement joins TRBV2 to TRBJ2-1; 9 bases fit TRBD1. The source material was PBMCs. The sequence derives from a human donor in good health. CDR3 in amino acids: CASSEDRGRTISNEQFF. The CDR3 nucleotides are TGTGCCAGCAGTGAGGACAGGGGTAGAACAATTAGCAATGAGCAGTTCTTC. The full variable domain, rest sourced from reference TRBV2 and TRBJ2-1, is EPEVTQTPSHQVTQMGQEVILRCVPISNHLYFYWYRQILGQKVEFLVSFYNNEISEKSEIFDDQFSVERPDGSNFTLKIRSTKLEDSAMYFCASSEDRGRTISNEQFFGPGTRLTVL.